Listed below are T cell receptor beta chains from one sample, sequenced in a study of blood T cell repertoires in COVID-19. TCRdb's table, derived via immunoSEQ multiplex PCR, lists solely in-frame clones and lacks some. In the table there are tens of thousands of clones, over 70% of which are singletons. Sequencing was performed on peripheral blood. These receptor sequences come from an elderly man with active or convalescent COVID-19. Each CDR3 is given with its conserved first and last residue. A D gene is named only where the DNA matches it firmly. Not all rows give a size; the values are once, few, many and, for expanded clones, a class.

>NA|14|TRBJ1-5|TRBV5-6|NA
CASSSRWSNQPQHF
TGTGCCAGCAGCTCGCGATGGAGCAATCAGCCCCAGCATTTT
>NA|15|TRBJ1-2|TRBV6-2/TRBV6-3|TRBD1
CASSYAARDRGTYTF
TGTGCCAGCAGTTACGCGGCCCGGGACAGGGGGACATACACCTTC
>NA|12|TRBJ2-2|TRBV19|NA
CASRGGSGELFF
TGTGCCAGTAGGGGGGGATCCGGGGAGCTGTTTTTT
>NA|16|TRBJ1-2|TRBV10-3|TRBD1
CAISESRDREHYGYTF
TGTGCCATCAGTGAGTCTAGGGACAGGGAGCACTATGGCTACACCTTC
>many|19|TRBJ1-1|TRBV14|TRBD1
CASSRRPMKSGTGSTEAFF
TGTGCCAGCAGCCGACGCCCAATGAAATCCGGGACAGGGAGCACTGAAGCTTTCTTT
>NA|15|TRBJ1-4|TRBV18|NA
CASSAKTDPREKLFF
TGTGCCAGCTCAGCGAAGACCGACCCTAGGGAAAAACTGTTTTTT
>NA|14|TRBJ2-7|TRBV3-1/TRBV3-2|NA
CASSPYRDSYEQYF
TGTGCCAGCAGCCCGTACAGGGACTCCTACGAGCAGTACTTC
>NA|15|TRBJ2-2|TRBV6-2/TRBV6-3|NA
CASSYSGARTGELFF
TGTGCCAGCAGTTACTCAGGGGCTCGCACCGGGGAGCTGTTTTTT
>NA|14|TRBJ1-1|TRBV5-1|NA
CASSLGATNTEAFF
TGCGCCAGCAGCTTGGGGGCTACGAACACTGAAGCTTTCTTT
>few|16|TRBJ1-1|TRBV7-6|NA
CASSLDLPGVTTEAFF
TGTGCCAGCAGCTTAGACCTGCCGGGGGTCACCACTGAAGCTTTCTTT
>NA|16|TRBJ2-7|TRBV5-5|NA
CASSHSVRIETYEQYF
TGTGCCAGCAGCCACTCGGTTCGCATAGAGACCTACGAGCAGTACTTC
>NA|13|TRBJ1-1|TRBV12-3/TRBV12-4|NA
CASLRQAGGPAFF
TGTGCCAGCCTCAGACAGGCCGGCGGACCAGCTTTCTTT
>NA|13|TRBJ1-6|TRBV12-3/TRBV12-4|NA
CASSLGAASPLHF
TGTGCCAGCAGTTTAGGGGCCGCCTCACCCCTCCACTTT
>NA|15|TRBJ2-7|TRBV7-2|TRBD1
CASSLDAGTGFEQYF
TGTGCCAGCAGCTTGGATGCCGGGACAGGTTTCGAGCAGTACTTC
>few|16|TRBJ1-2|TRBV2|NA
CASSEGEGVIGYGYTF
TGTGCCAGCAGTGAAGGCGAGGGGGTAATAGGCTATGGCTACACCTTC
>NA|13|TRBJ1-1|TRBV20-1|NA
CSASLDRNTEAFF
TGCAGTGCTAGTCTAGACAGGAACACTGAAGCTTTCTTT
>NA|13|TRBJ1-2|TRBV6-5|TRBD1
CASSRDRGPSYTF
TGTGCCAGCAGCCGGGACAGGGGGCCGAGCTACACCTTC
>NA|14|TRBJ2-5|TRBV4-1|NA
CASSQGQVGETQYF
TGCGCCAGCAGCCAAGGTCAGGTTGGAGAGACCCAGTACTTC
>NA|17|TRBJ2-4|TRBV6-2/TRBV6-3|NA
CASSYSDRTLAKNIQYF
TGTGCCAGCAGTTACTCTGACAGGACTCTAGCCAAAAACATTCAGTACTTC
>NA|14|TRBJ1-1|TRBV19|TRBD1
CASMGQPMNTEAFF
TGTGCCAGTATGGGACAGCCCATGAACACTGAAGCTTTCTTT
>once|18|TRBJ1-2|TRBV21-1|NA
CASSKAQYGRDQVYGYTF
TGTGCCAGCAGCAAAGCGCAATACGGCAGGGATCAGGTCTATGGCTACACCTTC
>few|13|TRBJ1-2|TRBV5-6|NA
CASSLARQGGYTF
TGTGCCAGCAGCTTGGCTCGCCAGGGTGGCTACACCTTC
>NA|12|TRBJ1-2|TRBV29-1|TRBD1
CSVAGQGNGYTF
TGCAGCGTTGCGGGACAGGGTAATGGCTACACCTTC
>NA|16|TRBJ1-5|TRBV15|NA
CATSRDRTRGNQPQHF
TGTGCCACCAGCAGAGATCGGACCCGGGGGAATCAGCCCCAGCATTTT